This TCR beta chain was documented in a study of cytomegalovirus exposure and HLA in healthy donors (dated by TCRdb to the late 2010s). With respect to the entire study: An earlier analysis of several hundred of the donors reported around 280 Gb of sequence data and 100 million to 120 million unique TCR beta sequences obtained from about 180 million T cells. Roughly five DR-DQ haplotypes were treated as single units for association and clustering because of strong linkage in the cohort. The T cell repertoires of under 700 subjects were profiled by immunosequencing and related to cytomegalovirus serostatus. In an earlier analysis of over 550 of the donors, high-throughput TCR beta sequencing was used to judge whether each TCR beta V gene segment behaved as functional or pseudogenic. Every discovery cohort repertoire had been produced on one sequencing platform. A later analysis re-examined previously published TCR beta repertoires from over 500 donors and added high-resolution HLA genotyping to investigate patterns of TCR occurrence. Genome-wide SNP genotypes for about 60% of the roughly 670 donors were used in a later genetic analysis, which treated that subset as a discovery cohort. A separate validation cohort of approximately 130 different subjects was used in addition to the approximately 670-subject first cohort. An early release covering some 640 HLA-typed donors comprised 250 to 350 gigabases of sequencing data and some 79 million unique TCR sequences. Both class I and class II loci were covered by HLA typing, at four-digit resolution. On average, about 240,000 unique TCR beta nucleotide sequences were sequenced per donor among about 400 genotyped donors of the cohort, with roughly 18% of those sequences being non-productive. The aim of the study was to test whether cataloging public T cell receptors could identify signatures of past pathogen exposure. Donor age, sex, ethnicity and CMV serostatus were compiled alongside the repertoire data. To predict cytomegalovirus infection status, the study brought together high-throughput TCR immunosequencing, statistical association of individual TCRs with disease status, and machine learning. Rather than using new phenotypic data, the later analysis identified candidate immune exposures from TCR beta sequences and from how often those sequences occurred across donors. The genetic ancestry cluster associated with self-reported Caucasian donors included approximately 85% of the 350 to 500 genotyped donors. Typing coverage varied by locus: about 620-640 donors for A, B, C, DRB1 and DQB1; approximately 560 for DQA1; about 590 for DPA1; about 450 for DPB1. Summary of the overall study and its limitations: Most TCR sequences were observed very rarely across donors, whereas some public TCRs were present in many individuals. According to a later analysis, most CMV-associated TCR beta chains appeared to be HLA-restricted, and the HLA associations seemed to be driven largely by CMV exposure. Specific HLA alleles were associated with 15,000 to 20,000 TCR beta sequences at a false discovery rate of 0.05 in a later analysis. In vitro tests confirmed that a few of the cytomegalovirus-associated TCR beta chains recognize cytomegalovirus antigens. Because some donors lacked HLA typing at each locus, the association tests relied only on the typed subset. The study gave a list of 150 to 200 TCR beta chains associated with cytomegalovirus. According to a later analysis, parvovirus B19, influenza, CMV and Epstein-Barr virus appeared linked to several top co-occurrence clusters. According to the authors, the approach could potentially be generalized to other disease states and immunological phenotypes. Presence/absence analyses assumed roughly uniform sequencing depth across donors, an assumption that may not hold. Because the 87-base-pair reads could not distinguish some IMGT-functional V segments, including TRBV6-2 and TRBV6-3, those segments were excluded. According to a later analysis, TCR association rates differed among HLA loci, with DRB1 alleles showing the most associated TCRs and HLA-C alleles showing the fewest. Cytomegalovirus status was reported to be diagnosed by the classifier with high specificity and sensitivity in both the original and validation cohorts. An earlier analysis of 450 to 750 of the donors showed that most TCR beta V segments appeared in productive rearrangements either about 87% or about 30% of the time, which broadly matched IMGT annotations. According to a later genetic analysis, donors in an Asian-associated ancestry cluster had fewer N-insertions in productive TCRs than the roughly 660-donor mean. A further reported finding was that TCR beta sequences accurately predicted the HLA-A and HLA-B alleles for most subjects in the first cohort. Compared with equally common non-associated chains, HLA-associated TCR beta chains in a later analysis were more clonally expanded and had lower generation probabilities. The cohort was sequenced for TCR beta chains only, and without alpha or paired-chain data the features that could be detected were limited. Assigning TCR associations to individual alleles was difficult when HLA alleles, especially DR and DQ, strongly co-occurred. The only immune exposure information available for the cohort was CMV serostatus. An association between a missense DCLRE1C variant and V-gene and J-gene trimming of TCR beta chains was found in a later genetic analysis and replicated in an independent cohort. Correlated functional status among segregating V segments might be attributable to linkage disequilibrium, but an unknown experimental factor could not be ruled out. The earlier analysis of 450 to 700 of the donors excluded 15 to 20 rarely observed V segments, including chromosome 9 orphons, because counts were too low. A cluster of highly shared sequence variants was judged likely to represent a technical artifact of the sequencing pipeline.

Spanning cysteine to phenylalanine, the CDR3 consists of 15 amino acids. Only CDR3 DNA remains: 45 bases, in frame from the first base. Trimmed from V: 2 bases; trimmed from J: 10 bases; junction bases lacking a gene match: 5. For CDR1 and CDR2, the germline V gene (reference sequence) lists MNHEY and SMNVEV. A remark on this clone: It has no known antigen specificity. No much larger clone exists at a distance of one base, and base qualities are not known.

The library was generated by the immunoSEQ multiplex PCR assay. For the multiplex PCR, a mixture combining 60 forward primers for TCR Vbeta segments and 13 reverse primers for TCR Jbeta segments was used. A multiplex PCR assay on genomic DNA amplified the CDR3 region of rearranged TCR beta genes. The Illumina HiSeq System was used to sequence the amplified TCR beta libraries as 87-base-pair reads. From the authors' description of their analysis: Across the 500 to 850 repertoires, a later analysis counted some 81 million unique TCR beta chains, around 11 million of which were shared by at least two donors. A nearest-neighbor algorithm error-corrected the raw reads and collapsed the reads into unique sequences, merging closely related sequences to remove PCR and sequencing errors. V, D and J gene segments were assigned by aligning CDR3 sequences to IMGT reference sequences. For a sequence to be retained, a match of at least six nucleotides to both a V gene segment and a J gene segment was required. Rearrangements were called productive when the CDR3 lacked stop codons and stayed in frame with V and J; all others were non-productive. Following IMGT convention, CDR3 was defined as the stretch from the second conserved V-encoded cysteine up to the conserved J-encoded phenylalanine. Sequences without an unambiguous match to a single V gene segment were excluded from the earlier analysis of 587 of the donors. An earlier analysis of just under 600 of the donors called V segments functional above 56.7% productive rearrangements and segregating when the between-donor standard deviation exceeded 5%. A statistical classification framework was built to diagnose cytomegalovirus status from the catalog of TCR beta chain sequences. V and J gene assignment, in a later analysis, came from comparing TCR nucleotide sequences with IMGT/GENE-DB human TR gene sequences. The TCRdist pipeline was used in a later analysis to assign CDR3 sequences and most-parsimonious VDJ recombination scenarios. In a later analysis, every TCR beta chain was defined by the combination of its CDR3 amino acid sequence and its V-gene family, and reads without a unique V-gene family were dropped. To address suspected cross-contamination and a sequencing artifact, a later analysis removed a few hundred highly shared, low-generation-probability nucleotide sequences. In a later analysis, a clonal expansion index for each public chain was calculated from normalized within-repertoire ranks of inferred template counts. In a later analysis, generation probabilities were computed with a VDJ recombination model fitted to out-of-frame rearrangements, and the resulting probabilities were checked against IGoR. A later analysis scored TCR-TCR, TCR-HLA and TCR-CMV co-occurrence with hypergeometric tests, applying a repertoire-size bias correction to TCR pairs. To estimate false discovery rates, a later analysis permuted the HLA or CMV assignments 20 times. In a later analysis, co-occurring TCRs were grouped with DBSCAN, and TCRdist sequence similarity was added when clustering was performed within HLA-allele-positive subsets. Repertoires with fewer than 30,000 or more than 120,000 public chains were left out of co-occurrence clustering, as were five repertoires with anomalous nucleotide sharing. As stored in TCRdb, this immuneACCESS dataset retains in-frame rearrangements with V and J assigned. A fraction of the clones does not appear; measured against another copy, unresolved V genes explain less than half of the discrepancy, and the remainder lacks a known reason. The V and J calls and the clone size are those of that table, but D and trimming were determined from the DNA. The sample table contains about 160,000 clones; only one count was recorded for about 82% of them. In total, the top ten clones hold around 6.7% of the sample.

The cohort consisted of 600 or so healthy bone marrow donors. At the time of sampling, all cohort members were nominally healthy, though unrecorded immune exposures were likely present. The donor tested CMV seropositive, placing the donor among the 290 or so seropositive members of the cohort. A peripheral blood sample was collected from each donor, and TCR beta sequencing was performed on peripheral blood mononuclear cells. The Qiagen DNeasy Blood Extraction Kit was used to extract genomic DNA from the blood cell samples. The rearrangement joined TRBV27 to TRBJ1-6, with 10 bases matching TRBD1. The source is a woman between 25 and 40 years old in good health and CMV-seropositive. The specimen was PBMCs. The CDR3 here reads CASSLRQGALSPLHF. The sequenced DNA: TGTGCCAGCAGTTTACGACAGGGGGCTTTGTCACCCCTCCACTTT.